The 17 T cell receptor beta chains listed next were all sequenced from one sample in a study of shared clonotypes between healthy human individuals. Sequencing was performed with immunoSEQ multiplex PCR; in TCRdb, only in-frame clones are kept and a portion is missing. Of around 2.1 million clones in the sample, approximately 94% were seen once. Sequencing input: naive CD4+ T cells sorted from blood. This sample's subset: CD45RA+ positively selected. The receptor set was obtained from a man between 18 and 35 years old in good health.

This clone has only one observation. The sample carries other DNA sequences with the same CDR3. The gene calls are TRBV5-6 and TRBJ2-5; D not resolved. This CDR3 spans 14 amino acids. V was shortened by 4 bases and J by 1 base, with 11 bases between the two germline ends. The germline gives CDR1 SGHDT, CDR2 YYEEEE. CDR3 amino acids: CASSLGQPQETQYF. CDR3 bases: TGTGCCAGCAGCCTCGGGCAGCCCCAAGAGACCCAGTACTTC.

J is TRBJ2-2 and V is TRBV5-4; 8 bases agree with TRBD2. Germline V lookup: CDR1 SGHNT, CDR2 YYREEE (reference sequence). J lost 5 bases, V lost 1 base, and 4 bases had no gene match. The CDR3 has 15 amino acids. The CDR3 is CASSLRLAGTGELFF. The CDR3 bases are TGTGCCAGCAGCTTGAGGCTAGCGGGTACCGGGGAGCTGTTTTTT.

This clone appeared a single time. The chain uses TRBV5-1 and TRBJ2-7; 10 bases align to TRBD2. Germline V lookup: CDR1 SGHRS, CDR2 YFSETQ. The CDR3 loop spans 14 amino acids. The V and J ends lost 7 bases and 3 bases, in that order; junction bases with no gene match: 7. The CDR3 loop reads CASALAGVGYEQYF. For the CDR3, the DNA is TGCGCCAGCGCCCTAGCGGGAGTCGGCTACGAGCAGTACTTC.

The V call is TRBV28, the J call TRBJ2-1, with 10 nucleotides matching TRBD2. V lost 6 bases to trimming and J lost 10 bases; unmatched junction nucleotides: 6. Germline values: CDR1 MDHEN, CDR2 SYDVKM. The CDR3 spans 13 residues. CDR3 residues: CASSSGLASEQFF. In DNA, the CDR3 is TGTGCCAGCAGCTCGGGACTAGCGAGCGAGCAGTTCTTC.

The chain carries TRBV6-1 and TRBJ2-7, with TRBD1 matching 8 bases. Per germline, CDR1 MNHNS and CDR2 SASEGT. The CDR3 loop spans 15 amino acids. V lost 0 bases and J lost 5; bases outside the gene matches: 6. CDR3 sequence: CASSEAGQGGHEQYF. In DNA form, the CDR3 reads TGTGCCAGCAGTGAAGCTGGACAGGGTGGCCACGAGCAGTACTTC.

The chain links TRBV10-3 to TRBJ2-6; no firm D call. CDR1 is ENHRY, CDR2 SYGVKD, per germline. The V end was cut by 0 bases, the J end by 0 bases, with 6 bases between. The CDR3 extends over 16 amino acids. CDR3 nucleotides: TGTGCCATCAGTGAGTCTCTGTTCTCTGGGGCCAACGTCCTGACTTTC. This gives the protein CAISESLFSGANVLTF.

This chain uses TRBV29-1 with TRBJ2-3; D remains unclear. Trimming shortened V by 6 bases and J by 2 bases, and 12 bases separated the two germline ends. CDR1 is SQVTM, CDR2 ANQGSEA, per germline. This CDR3 is built from 13 residues. CDR3 loop: CSVETSITDTQYF. CDR3 nucleotides: TGCAGCGTGGAAACGTCAATCACAGATACGCAGTATTTT.

The chain is built from TRBV7-2 and TRBJ2-7; TRBD1 agrees at 8 bases. Germline values: CDR1 SGHTA, CDR2 FQGNSA. The V gene end was trimmed by 5 bases and the J gene end by 3 bases; junction bases not matched to a gene: 12. This CDR3 comprises 16 residues. CDR3 sequence reads: CASSVFAGQGSYEQYF. The CDR3 DNA follows: TGTGCCAGCAGCGTCTTTGCCGGACAGGGAAGCTACGAGCAGTACTTC.

The chain is built from TRBV5-1 and TRBJ2-5; 12 bases are a match to TRBD2. V lost 10 bases to trimming and J lost 3 bases; unmatched junction nucleotides: 10. From germline, CDR1 is SGHRS and CDR2 YFSETQ. The CDR3 spans 15 residues. DNA of the CDR3: TGCGCCTCCAAGGCGAGGACTAGCGGGGAAGAGACCCAGTACTTC. Residues: CASKARTSGEETQYF.

This rearrangement joins TRBV5-4 to TRBJ2-1, with D possibly matching TRBD2 (6 bases). This CDR3 comprises 14 residues. The V end lost 4 bases, the J end lost 1 base, and 9 bases lay between the germline ends. The germline CDR1 and CDR2 sequences are SGHNT and YYREEE (reference sequence). This CDR3 is CASSGGLSYNEQFF. The CDR3 DNA reads as TGTGCCAGCAGCGGGGGACTGTCCTACAATGAGCAGTTCTTC.

V gene TRBV10-3 combines with J gene TRBJ1-4, with unresolved D. CDR1 and CDR2 (germline): ENHRY, SYGVKD. V dropped 3 bases and J dropped 14 bases, with 10 bases sitting between them. The CDR3 runs to 11 residues. In DNA, the CDR3 is TGTGCCATCAGTGATGACGGGTCGCTGTTTTTT. Protein sequence: CAISDDGSLFF.

The genes are TRBV5-1 and TRBJ1-1; 8 bases map to TRBD1. CDR1 and CDR2 from the germline V gene are SGHRS and YFSETQ. The J segment lost 4 bases and the V segment lost 6 bases, leaving 17 bases of the junction unmatched. This CDR3 comprises 17 residues. This chain's CDR3 is CASTVQTGQALSTEAFF. The CDR3 bases are TGCGCCAGCACCGTTCAAACGGGACAGGCCCTGAGCACTGAAGCTTTCTTT. Together with reference TRBV5-1 and TRBJ1-1, the CDR3 gives the full variable domain: KAGVTQTPRYLIKTRGQQVTLSCSPISGHRSVSWYQQTPGQGLQFLFEYFSETQRNKGNFPGRFSGRQFSNSRSEMNVSTLELGDSALYLCASTVQTGQALSTEAFFGQGTRLTVV.

This sequence joins TRBV6-1 and TRBJ2-7; D unresolved. The CDR3 loop spans 15 amino acids. V shed 5 bases and J shed 1 base, with 15 bases lying between them. Per germline, CDR1 MNHNS and CDR2 SASEGT. The CDR3 sequence is CASSLSLGVSYEQYF. In nucleotides, the CDR3 is TGTGCCAGCAGTCTCTCCCTTGGAGTTTCCTACGAGCAGTACTTC.

The chain links TRBV10-3 to TRBJ1-2; 9 nucleotides align to TRBD1. The J segment lost 7 bases and the V segment lost 0 bases, leaving 3 bases of the junction unmatched. Germline V gives CDR1 ENHRY, CDR2 SYGVKD. The CDR3 consists of 14 residues. CDR3 nucleotides: TGTGCCATCAGTGAGTCAAGGACAGGGGTTGGCTACACCTTC. This translates into CAISESRTGVGYTF.

This sequence joins TRBV10-3 and TRBJ1-2; D remains ambiguous. The CDR3 runs to 14 residues. V lost 1 base and J lost 8, with 14 bases in between. Germline CDR1 reads ENHRY; CDR2 reads SYGVKD. The CDR3 DNA reads as TGTGCCATCAGTGAGTTAGGTTTGGTCGGGGGCTACACCTTC. It codes for CAISELGLVGGYTF.

The chain has TRBV9 and TRBJ2-1; D perhaps matches TRBD1 (6 bases). Germline CDR1 reads SGDLS; CDR2 reads YYNGEE. The CDR3 runs to 14 residues. Trimming removed 4 bases from V and 9 bases from J, with 17 bases in between. The CDR3 sequence is CASSPGRGITEQFF. In nucleotides, the CDR3 is TGTGCCAGCAGCCCTGGCAGGGGCATCACTGAGCAGTTCTTC.

Details on this clone: This same CDR3 is encoded by further DNA sequences in the sample. The chain couples TRBV7-2 to TRBJ2-4, with 7 bases lining up with TRBD2. The ends lost 1 base at V and 0 bases at J; junction bases unmatched: 3. Germline CDR1 and CDR2: SGHTA and FQGNSA. The length of the CDR3 is 16 residues. The DNA for the CDR3 is TGTGCCAGCAGCTTAGTGGGAGGGTTAGCCAAAAACATTCAGTACTTC. As protein: CASSLVGGLAKNIQYF.